This is a list of T cell receptor beta chains from one sample in a study of T cell changes during pregnancy in multiple sclerosis. Measured with immunoSEQ multiplex PCR; TCRdb has only the in-frame clones, and not every one. The profile shows about 77,000 clones, roughly 91% of them singletons. Specimen: peripheral blood, collected after pregnancy. These receptors originate from a female donor in good health, enrolled as a control in a pregnancy study. The CDR3 runs from the conserved cysteine through the conserved F or W. D genes are given only for firm matches. For some rows the clone size is stated as once, few or many, or as a class when expanded; others skip it.

v_gene,abundance,d_gene,j_gene,CDR3nt,CDR3aa
TRBV7-9,.,.,TRBJ2-4,TGTGCCAGCAGCTTGGGGGGAGCCAAAAACATTCAGTACTTC,CASSLGGAKNIQYF
TRBV7-3,.,.,TRBJ2-7,TGTGCCAGCAGCTTAATGTCCACAGGCTTAGGCGAGCAGTACTTC,CASSLMSTGLGEQYF
TRBV7-3,once,TRBD1,TRBJ2-7,TGTGCCAGCAGCCCACAAGGGGGCCCCTACGAGCAGTACTTC,CASSPQGGPYEQYF
TRBV4-1,.,.,TRBJ1-5,TGCGCCAGCAGCCAAGGGGGCCGGCAGCCCCAGCATTTT,CASSQGGRQPQHF
TRBV19,.,.,TRBJ2-1,TGTGCCAGTTCCGGAGGCCGTAGCTCCTACAATGAGCAGTTCTTC,CASSGGRSSYNEQFF
TRBV28,.,.,TRBJ2-4,TGTGCCAGCAGAAAGGGACTCCTAACCAAAAACATTCAGTACTTC,CASRKGLLTKNIQYF
TRBV19,.,.,TRBJ1-5,TGTGCCAGTAGTATAGGTGGTGGGGCTGCCCTTAGCAATCAGCCCCAGCATTTT,CASSIGGGAALSNQPQHF
TRBV7-6,.,.,TRBJ2-7,TGTGCCAGCAGCTCAGACAGTGCCGAGCAGTACTTC,CASSSDSAEQYF
TRBV5-1,.,.,TRBJ2-2,TGCGCCAGCAGCAGCATGACAGGGAACACCGGGGAGCTGTTTTTT,CASSSMTGNTGELFF
TRBV7-8,once,.,TRBJ2-5,TGTGCCAGCAGCGGAGGAGGGGGGGCGTCCCAGTACTTC,CASSGGGGASQYF
TRBV14,once,TRBD2,TRBJ2-3,TGTGCCAGCAGTTACATAGCGGGATCCACAGATACGCAGTATTTT,CASSYIAGSTDTQYF
TRBV28,.,TRBD2,TRBJ2-1,TGTGCCAGCAATCCCCCTGAGGCGGGAGTTTACTATGAGCAGTTCTTC,CASNPPEAGVYYEQFF
TRBV7-2,.,TRBD1,TRBJ2-1,TGTGCCAGCACCCGAGGGGGGGACAGGGGTATGGTCGGTGAGCAGTTCTTC,CASTRGGDRGMVGEQFF
TRBV12-5,.,.,TRBJ1-1,TGTGCTAGTGCCGATCGCGGAGGGGACACTGAAGCTTTCTTT,CASADRGGDTEAFF
TRBV28,.,.,TRBJ1-5,TGTGCCAGCAGTTTCGACAGGACTTTGAATCAGCCCCAGCATTTT,CASSFDRTLNQPQHF
TRBV28,.,TRBD1,TRBJ2-7,TGTGCCAGCAGTTTTTTAGGGGGCGCAGCCGAGCAGTACTTC,CASSFLGGAAEQYF
TRBV29-1,.,.,TRBJ2-2,TGCAGCGTCTCCGGGACCAGTCTAGCGTTATCCGGGGAGCTGTTTTTT,CSVSGTSLALSGELFF
TRBV7-9,.,TRBD1,TRBJ1-2,TGTGCCAGCAGCAGGGACAGGCCTTATGGCTACACCTTC,CASSRDRPYGYTF
TRBV28,.,.,TRBJ2-1,TGTGCCACCAGTCGCCCGGCGAGGCACAATGAGCAGTTCTTC,CATSRPARHNEQFF
TRBV6-5,.,.,TRBJ2-7,TGTGCCAGCAGTTACCTCGACAACCCCTTCTTAGACGAGCAGTACTTC,CASSYLDNPFLDEQYF
TRBV7-8,.,TRBD1,TRBJ2-2,TGTGCCAGCAGCCCGAGGACAGGGGGCGTCACCGGGGAGCTGTTTTTT,CASSPRTGGVTGELFF
TRBV9,few,.,TRBJ1-1,TGTGCCAGCAGCCCTCAGGGAACTGAAGCTTTCTTT,CASSPQGTEAFF
TRBV6-1,.,TRBD2,TRBJ2-1,TGTGCCAGCAGTGACAGAGTGGGGGGGTCCTACAATGAGCAGTTCTTC,CASSDRVGGSYNEQFF
TRBV19,.,.,TRBJ1-5,TGTGCCAGTAGTGAGGTTGTTAGCAATCAGCCCCAGCATTTT,CASSEVVSNQPQHF
TRBV30,.,.,TRBJ2-3,TGTGCCTGGACAGTGGTTAGCACAGATACGCAGTATTTT,CAWTVVSTDTQYF
TRBV30,.,.,TRBJ2-7,TGTGCCTGGAGCGAGTCGGGGGGCCGCTACGAGCAGTACTTC,CAWSESGGRYEQYF
TRBV15,.,.,TRBJ2-3,TGTGCCACCAGCAGAGGCCAGAACACAGATACGCAGTATTTT,CATSRGQNTDTQYF
TRBV28,.,.,TRBJ2-5,TGTGCCAGCTGTGGGGGTGGGGGGCAAGAGACCCAGTACTTC,CASCGGGGQETQYF
TRBV15,once,.,TRBJ2-7,TGTGCCACCAGCAGAGAGCCAGGGCGAAGCGAGCAGTACTTC,CATSREPGRSEQYF
TRBV2,.,.,TRBJ2-1,TGTGCCACCCAGGGTTGGGGCTACGATGAGCAGTTCTTC,CATQGWGYDEQFF
TRBV27,.,TRBD2,TRBJ2-1,TGTGCCAGCCATCGGACTAGCGGGGGGATAAATGAGCAGTTCTTC,CASHRTSGGINEQFF
TRBV30,.,TRBD1,TRBJ1-6,TGTGCCTGGAATGACAGGGGTAGTTCCTATAATTCACCCCTCCACTTT,CAWNDRGSSYNSPLHF
TRBV11-2,.,TRBD2,TRBJ2-1,TGTGCCAGCAGCTTAGGAGCGGGGGGGCCCCCCTACAATGAGCAGTTCTTC,CASSLGAGGPPYNEQFF
TRBV6-5,.,.,TRBJ1-6,TGTGCCAGTCGTAGGGGGATCGATTCACCCCTCCACTTT,CASRRGIDSPLHF
TRBV10-3,.,.,TRBJ1-2,TGTGCCATCAGTGTGGGGCCGCATGGCTACACCTTC,CAISVGPHGYTF
TRBV11-1,.,.,TRBJ2-5,TGTGCCAGCAGCCCACGTCGGGGGTTGGATCCCCAAGAGACCCAGTACTTC,CASSPRRGLDPQETQYF
TRBV11-2,.,TRBD1,TRBJ2-1,TGTGCCAGCAGCACCCAATCTCCAGGGGGCTTCTACAATGAGCAGTTCTTC,CASSTQSPGGFYNEQFF
TRBV28,.,TRBD1,TRBJ1-5,TGTGCCAGCAGTTTGGGGACAGGGAGCGGTCAGCCCCAGCATTTT,CASSLGTGSGQPQHF
TRBV5-1,.,TRBD2,TRBJ2-3,TGCGCCAGCAGCCCTATAGCGGGGACTAGCACAGATACGCAGTATTTT,CASSPIAGTSTDTQYF
TRBV30,.,.,TRBJ1-5,TGTGCCTGGAGCTCATTCAGGGATCGTGGTCAGCCCCAGCATTTT,CAWSSFRDRGQPQHF
TRBV28,.,TRBD2,TRBJ2-7,TGTGCCAGCAGTTACGGACTAGCGGCTTACTACGAGCAGTACTTC,CASSYGLAAYYEQYF
TRBV4-1,large,.,TRBJ2-7,TGCGCCAGCAGCCAAGATCCAGGGTGGGAGCAGTACTTC,CASSQDPGWEQYF